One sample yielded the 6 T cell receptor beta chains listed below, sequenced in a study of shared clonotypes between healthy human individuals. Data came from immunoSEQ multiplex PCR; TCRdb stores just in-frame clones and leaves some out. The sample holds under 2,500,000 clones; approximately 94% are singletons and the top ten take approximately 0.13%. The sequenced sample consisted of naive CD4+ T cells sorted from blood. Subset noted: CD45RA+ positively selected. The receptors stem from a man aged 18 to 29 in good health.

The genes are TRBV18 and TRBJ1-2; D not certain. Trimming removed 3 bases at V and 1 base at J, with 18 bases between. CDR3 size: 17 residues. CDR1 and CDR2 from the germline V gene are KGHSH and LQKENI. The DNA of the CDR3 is TGTGCCAGCTCACCCACCTTTGACAAGAAACTTAACTATGGCTACACCTTC. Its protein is CASSPTFDKKLNYGYTF.

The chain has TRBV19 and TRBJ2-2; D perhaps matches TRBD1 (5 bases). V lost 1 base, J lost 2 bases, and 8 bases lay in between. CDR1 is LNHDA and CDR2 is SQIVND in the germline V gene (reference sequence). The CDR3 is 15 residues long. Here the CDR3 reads CASSIARVNTGELFF. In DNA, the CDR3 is TGTGCCAGTAGTATAGCCAGGGTTAACACCGGGGAGCTGTTTTTT.

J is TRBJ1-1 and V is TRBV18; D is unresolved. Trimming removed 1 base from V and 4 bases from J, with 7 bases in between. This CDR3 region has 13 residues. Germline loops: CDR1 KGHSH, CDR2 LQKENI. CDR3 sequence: CASSPQEVTEAFF. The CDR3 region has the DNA TGTGCCAGCTCACCACAGGAAGTCACTGAAGCTTTCTTT.

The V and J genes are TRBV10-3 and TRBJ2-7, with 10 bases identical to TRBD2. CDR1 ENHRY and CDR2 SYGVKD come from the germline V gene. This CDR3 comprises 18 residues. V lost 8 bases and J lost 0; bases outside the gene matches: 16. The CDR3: CAIGSSGTSASSSYEQYF. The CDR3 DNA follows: TGTGCCATCGGCTCGTCCGGGACTAGCGCCTCGAGCTCCTACGAGCAGTACTTC.

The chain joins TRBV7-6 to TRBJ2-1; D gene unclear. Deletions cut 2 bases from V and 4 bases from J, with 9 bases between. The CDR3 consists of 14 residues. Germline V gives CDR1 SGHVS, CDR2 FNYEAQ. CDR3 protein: CASSLSGVYNEQFF. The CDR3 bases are TGTGCCAGCAGCTTATCGGGCGTTTACAATGAGCAGTTCTTC.

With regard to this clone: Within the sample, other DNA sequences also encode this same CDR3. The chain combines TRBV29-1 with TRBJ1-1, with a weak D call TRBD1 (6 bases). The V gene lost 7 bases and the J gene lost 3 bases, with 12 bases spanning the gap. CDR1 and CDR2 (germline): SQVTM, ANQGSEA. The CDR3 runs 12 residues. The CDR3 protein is CSGDRGDTEAFF. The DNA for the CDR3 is TGCAGCGGTGATAGGGGGGACACTGAAGCTTTCTTT.